This TCR beta chain was profiled in a study of T cells in Graves' hyperthyroidism and ophthalmopathy. What was amplified from RNA transcripts were TCR beta CDR3 regions. First-round RT-PCR of the TCR CDR3 relied on the HTBI primer set. TCRdb called the multiplex PCR reads again in MiXCR, with one record for every CDR3 protein. The sample carries some 740,000 distinct CDR3 sequences, approximately 14% recorded once. This clonotype was found many times. The TCR was taken from a young woman with Graves' hyperthyroidism. Material: blood.

The CDR3 sequence: CASSLRVQSNYGYTF. CDR3 nucleotide sequence: TGTGCCAGCAGCTTACGCGTCCAGAGCAACTATGGCTACACCTTC. The chain couples TRBV7-2 to TRBJ1-2, with D unresolved. The CDR3 has 15 residues. The V gene's germline CDR1 is SGHTA and CDR2 FQGNSA. Trimming took off 2 bases at V and 2 bases at J, with 12 bases between the two ends.